The clone carrying this T cell receptor (beta chain) came up a few times. The data stem from a study of OX40 agonist ivuxolimab in advanced cancers. About the study: Ivuxolimab is a fully human IgG2 antibody that activates OX40 (CD134). Every 2 weeks, patients got intravenous ivuxolimab at one of six dose levels (0.01-10 mg/kg).

CDR1 and CDR2 (germline): LNHDA, SQIVND (reference sequence). The CDR3 covers 15 residues. V lost 5 bases and J lost 0, with 13 bases in between. Sequencing was performed with immunoSEQ multiplex PCR; in TCRdb, only in-frame clones are kept and a portion is missing. The data show roughly 29,000 clones, 84% seen once. The sequencing used CD4+ or CD8+ T cells sorted from blood, collected in a trial of the OX40 agonist ivuxolimab. V and J are TRBV19 and TRBJ1-1, with D unresolved. This TCR was recovered from an adult with an advanced solid tumor such as melanoma, head and neck, liver or kidney cancer. The CDR3 DNA reads as TGTGCCAGTAGTCTCGGGAGGGTAATGAACACTGAAGCTTTCTTT. Translated, it gives CASSLGRVMNTEAFF. The variable domain in full, completed from reference TRBV19 and TRBJ1-1, reads DGGITQSPKYLFRKEGQNVTLSCEQNLNHDAMYWYRQDPGQGLRLIYYSQIVNDFQKGDIAEGYSVSREKKESFPLTVTSAQKNPTAFYLCASSLGRVMNTEAFFGQGTRLTVV.